The 3 T cell receptor beta chains in this list originate from one sample, sequenced in a study of cytomegalovirus exposure and HLA in healthy donors. Primers included in the PCR were 60 Vbeta and 13 Jbeta primers. Data came from immunoSEQ multiplex PCR; TCRdb stores just in-frame clones and leaves some out. The sample yields 98,000 or so clones, roughly 80% seen once. The sequencing sample was made of PBMCs. The receptors were sampled from a man between 60 and 70 years old in good health and CMV-seropositive.

The chain combines TRBV5-1 with TRBJ1-1; unclear D gene. The V end lost 1 base, the J end lost 1 base, and 5 bases lay between the germline ends. The CDR3 is made up of 13 amino acids. Germline V gene lookup returns CDR1 SGHRS and CDR2 YFSETQ. CDR3 nucleotides: TGCGCCAGCAGCTTGAGAGGGAACACTGAAGCTTTCTTT. Protein sequence: CASSLRGNTEAFF.

This chain connects TRBV19 to TRBJ1-1; D is unresolved. There are 13 residues in the CDR3. Trimming stripped 7 bases from V and 1 base from J, with 10 bases between. Germline assignment: CDR1 LNHDA and CDR2 SQIVND (reference sequence). The CDR3 loop is CASKLEWNTEAFF. In DNA, the CDR3 is TGTGCCAGTAAACTAGAGTGGAACACTGAAGCTTTCTTT.

The count of this clone is one. The chain joins TRBV19 to TRBJ2-5; 7 nucleotides line up with TRBD1. This CDR3 has 14 amino acids. V trimming: 7 bases; J trimming: 5 bases; junction bases outside the gene matches: 10. The germline gives CDR1 LNHDA, CDR2 SQIVND (reference sequence). For the CDR3, the DNA is TGTGCCAGTAAGTTGACAGGGATGGAGGAGACCCAGTACTTC. Translating gives CASKLTGMEETQYF.